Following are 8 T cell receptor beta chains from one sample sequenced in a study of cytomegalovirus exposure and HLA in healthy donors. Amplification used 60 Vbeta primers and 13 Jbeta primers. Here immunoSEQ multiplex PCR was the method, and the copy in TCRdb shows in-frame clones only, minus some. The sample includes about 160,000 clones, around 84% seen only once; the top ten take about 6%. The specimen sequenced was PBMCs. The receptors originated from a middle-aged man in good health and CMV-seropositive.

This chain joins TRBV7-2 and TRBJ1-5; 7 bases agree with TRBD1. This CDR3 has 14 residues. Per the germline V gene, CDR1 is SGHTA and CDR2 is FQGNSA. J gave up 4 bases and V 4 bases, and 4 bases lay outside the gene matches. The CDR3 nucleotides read TGTGCCAGCAGCTCGACAGGGACTAATCAGCCCCAGCATTTT. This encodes CASSSTGTNQPQHF.

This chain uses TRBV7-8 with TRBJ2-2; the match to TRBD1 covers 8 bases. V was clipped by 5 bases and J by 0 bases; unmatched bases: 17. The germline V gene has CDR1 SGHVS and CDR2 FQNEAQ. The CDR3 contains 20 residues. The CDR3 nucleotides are TGTGCCAGCAGCCGTACTCCTCAAATAGGACAGGGTGCGAACACCGGGGAGCTGTTTTTT. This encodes CASSRTPQIGQGANTGELFF.

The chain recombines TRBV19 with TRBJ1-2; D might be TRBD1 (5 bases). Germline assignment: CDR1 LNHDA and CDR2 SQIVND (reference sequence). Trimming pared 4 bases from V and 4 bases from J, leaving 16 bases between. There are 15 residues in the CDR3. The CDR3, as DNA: TGTGCCAGTAGTAGCCAATCCCAAGACAGCTATGGCTACACCTTC. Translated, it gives CASSSQSQDSYGYTF.

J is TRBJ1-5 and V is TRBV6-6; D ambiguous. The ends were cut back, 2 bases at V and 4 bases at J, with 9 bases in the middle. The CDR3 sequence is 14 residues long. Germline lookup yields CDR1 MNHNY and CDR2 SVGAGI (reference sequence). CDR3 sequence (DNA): TGTGCCAGCAGTTACGGGAGCGAAAATCAGCCCCAGCATTTT. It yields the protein CASSYGSENQPQHF.

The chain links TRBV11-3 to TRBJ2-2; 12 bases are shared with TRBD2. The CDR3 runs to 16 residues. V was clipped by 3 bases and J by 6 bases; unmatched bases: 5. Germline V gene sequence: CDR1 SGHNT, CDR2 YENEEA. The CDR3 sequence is CASSFSGLAGPGELFF. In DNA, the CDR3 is TGTGCCAGCAGCTTTTCGGGACTAGCGGGTCCCGGGGAGCTGTTTTTT. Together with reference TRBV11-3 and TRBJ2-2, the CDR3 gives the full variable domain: EAGVVQSPRYKIIEKKQPVAFWCNPISGHNTLYWYLQNLGQGPELLIRYENEEAVDDSQLPKDRFSAERLKGVDSTLKIQPAELGDSAVYLCASSFSGLAGPGELFFGEGSRLTVL.

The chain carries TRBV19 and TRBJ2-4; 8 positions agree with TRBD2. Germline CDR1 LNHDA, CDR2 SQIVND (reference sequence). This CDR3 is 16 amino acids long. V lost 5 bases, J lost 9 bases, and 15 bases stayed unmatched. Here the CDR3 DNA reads TGTGCCAGTAGTGGGAGCGGGAGTAGGGCGGGGGGCATTCAGTACTTC. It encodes CASSGSGSRAGGIQYF.

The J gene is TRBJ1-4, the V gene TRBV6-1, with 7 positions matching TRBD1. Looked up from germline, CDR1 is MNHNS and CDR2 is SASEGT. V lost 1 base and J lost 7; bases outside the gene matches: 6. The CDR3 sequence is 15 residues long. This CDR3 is CASSEDRGAGEKLFF. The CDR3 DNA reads TGTGCCAGCAGTGAAGACAGGGGAGCGGGTGAAAAACTGTTTTTT.

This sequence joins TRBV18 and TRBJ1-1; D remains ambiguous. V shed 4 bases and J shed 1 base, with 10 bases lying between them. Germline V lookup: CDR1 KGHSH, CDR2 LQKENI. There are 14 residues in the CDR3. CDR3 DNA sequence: TGTGCCAGCTCACGTAGTGACTCGAACACTGAAGCTTTCTTT. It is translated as CASSRSDSNTEAFF. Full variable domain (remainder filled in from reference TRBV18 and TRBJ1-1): NAGVMQNPRHLVRRRGQEARLRCSPMKGHSHVYWYRQLPEEGLKFMVYLQKENIIDESGMPKERFSAEFPKEGPSILRIQQVVRGDSAAYFCASSRSDSNTEAFFGQGTRLTVV.